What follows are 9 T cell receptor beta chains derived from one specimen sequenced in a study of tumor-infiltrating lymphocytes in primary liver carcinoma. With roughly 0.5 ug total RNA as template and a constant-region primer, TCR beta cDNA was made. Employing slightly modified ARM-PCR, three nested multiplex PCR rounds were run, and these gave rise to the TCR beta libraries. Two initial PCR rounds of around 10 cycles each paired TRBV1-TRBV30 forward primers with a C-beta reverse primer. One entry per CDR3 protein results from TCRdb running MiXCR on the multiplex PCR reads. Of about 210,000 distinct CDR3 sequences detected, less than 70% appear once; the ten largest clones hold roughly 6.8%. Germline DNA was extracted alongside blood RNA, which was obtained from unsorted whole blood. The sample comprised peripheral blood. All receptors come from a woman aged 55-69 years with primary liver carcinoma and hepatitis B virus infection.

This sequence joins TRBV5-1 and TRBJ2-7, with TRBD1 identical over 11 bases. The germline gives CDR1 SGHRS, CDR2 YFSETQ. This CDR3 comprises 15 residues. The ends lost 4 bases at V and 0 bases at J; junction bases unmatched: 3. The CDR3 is CASSVGQGVSYEQYF. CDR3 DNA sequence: TGCGCCAGCAGCGTGGGACAGGGGGTCTCCTACGAGCAGTACTTC.

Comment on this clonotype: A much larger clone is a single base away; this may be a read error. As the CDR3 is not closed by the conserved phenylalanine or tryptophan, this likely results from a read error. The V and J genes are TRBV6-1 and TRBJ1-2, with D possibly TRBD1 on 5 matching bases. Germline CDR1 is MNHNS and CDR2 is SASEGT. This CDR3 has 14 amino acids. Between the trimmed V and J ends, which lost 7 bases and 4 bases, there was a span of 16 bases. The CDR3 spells CASNGAALSYGYTL. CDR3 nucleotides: TGTGCCAGCAACGGGGCGGCTCTTAGCTATGGCTACACCTTA.

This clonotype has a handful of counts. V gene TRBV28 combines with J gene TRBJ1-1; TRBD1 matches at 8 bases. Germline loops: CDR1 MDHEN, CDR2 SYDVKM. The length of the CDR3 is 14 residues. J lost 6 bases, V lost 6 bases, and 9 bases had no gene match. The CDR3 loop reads CASSLTGAQAEAFF. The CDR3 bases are TGTGCCAGCAGCCTGACAGGGGCGCAGGCTGAAGCTTTCTTT.

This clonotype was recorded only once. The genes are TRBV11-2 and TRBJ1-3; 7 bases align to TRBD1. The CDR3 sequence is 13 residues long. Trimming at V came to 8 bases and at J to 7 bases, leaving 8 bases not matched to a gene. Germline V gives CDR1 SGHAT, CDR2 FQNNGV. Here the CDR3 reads CASGRTGLNTIYF. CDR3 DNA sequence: TGTGCCAGCGGAAGGACAGGCTTGAACACCATATATTTT.

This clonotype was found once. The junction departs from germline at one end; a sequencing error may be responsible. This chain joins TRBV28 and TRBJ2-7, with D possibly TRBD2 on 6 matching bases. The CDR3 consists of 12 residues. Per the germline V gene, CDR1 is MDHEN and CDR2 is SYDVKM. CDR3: CATSLIGREQYF. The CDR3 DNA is TGTGCCACCAGTTTAATAGGGAGGGAGCAGTACTTC.

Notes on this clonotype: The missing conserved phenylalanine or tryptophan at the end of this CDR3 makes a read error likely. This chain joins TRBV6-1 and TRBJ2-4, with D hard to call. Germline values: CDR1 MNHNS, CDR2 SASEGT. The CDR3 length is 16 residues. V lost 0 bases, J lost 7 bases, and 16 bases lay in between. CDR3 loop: CASSEARSLNANIQYY. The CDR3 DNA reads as TGTGCCAGCAGTGAAGCTAGATCGCTGAATGCGAACATTCAGTACTAC.

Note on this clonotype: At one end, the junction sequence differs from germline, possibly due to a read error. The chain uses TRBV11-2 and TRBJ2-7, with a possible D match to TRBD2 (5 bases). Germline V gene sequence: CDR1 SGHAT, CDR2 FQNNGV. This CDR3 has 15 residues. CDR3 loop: CASNLIAGGRSEQYF. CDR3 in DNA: TGTGCCAGCAACTTAATTGCGGGCGGGCGATCCGAGCAGTATTTC.

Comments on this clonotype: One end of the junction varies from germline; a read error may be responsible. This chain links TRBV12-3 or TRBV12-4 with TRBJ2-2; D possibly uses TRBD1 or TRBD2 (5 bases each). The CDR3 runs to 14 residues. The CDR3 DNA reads TGTACCAGCAGTTGGGACCGGAACACCGGGGAGCTGTTTTTT. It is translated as CTSSWDRNTGELFF.

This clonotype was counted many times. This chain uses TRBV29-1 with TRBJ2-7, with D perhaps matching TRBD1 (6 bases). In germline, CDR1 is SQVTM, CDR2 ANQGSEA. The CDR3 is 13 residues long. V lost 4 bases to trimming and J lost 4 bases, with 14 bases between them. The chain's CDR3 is CSVASGASYEQYF. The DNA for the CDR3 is TGCAGCGTTGCGTCAGGGGCGTCTTACGAGCAGTACTTC.